This T cell receptor (beta chain) is drawn from a study of blood T cell repertoires in COVID-19. Produced via immunoSEQ multiplex PCR; TCRdb's table is partial and in-frame only. The sample has 65,000 to 90,000 clones; 80% to 85% are singletons. This CDR3 is 15 amino acids long. Germline CDR1 and CDR2: GTSNPN and SVGIG (reference sequence). The ends were cut back, 2 bases at V and 3 bases at J, with 14 bases in the middle. The receptor was isolated from a man aged 80 or over with active or convalescent COVID-19. Input material: peripheral blood. This chain joins TRBV30 and TRBJ1-5, with D possibly being TRBD1 (6 bases). CDR3 sequence reads: CAWSRGQTFNQPQHF. CDR3 bases: TGTGCCTGGAGTCGTGGACAGACCTTCAATCAGCCCCAGCATTTT.